Presented here are 18 T cell receptor beta chains from one specimen sequenced in a study of CXCR3-negative and CXCR3-positive naive CD8 T cells. Study-wide results and limits: TRB CDR3s of CXCR3-positive naive cells were more hydrophobic than those of CXCR3-negative naive cells.

The libraries of TRB cDNA were prepared using 5' RACE with UMI labels. TCRdb re-called the 5' RACE reads and shows each CDR3 protein once, DNA omitted. The sample has under 150,000 distinct CDR3 sequences. These receptors are not linked to any known antigen. Sequencing was done on a sample of naive CXCR3+ CD8+ T cells from blood. As for subset: CD45RO-CCR7+CD27+CD95- naive CD8+ T cells expressing CXCR3 (TNR3+). The receptors originated from a human donor in good health. Some clones in this sample may be carry-over from other donors' samples.

The rearrangement uses TRBV7-2 and TRBJ1-1. This CDR3 is 14 amino acids long. The germline V gene encodes CDR1 SGHTA and CDR2 FQGNSA. CDR3 sequence: CASSLLFSNTEAFF.

This chain joins TRBV4-3 and TRBJ2-1; TCRdb's assignment of TRBD2 cannot be checked, as there is no DNA. The germline V gene has CDR1 LGHNA and CDR2 YSLEER. The CDR3 length is 13 residues. The CDR3 sequence is CASSQDEGGEQFF.

The chain is built from TRBV4-2 and TRBJ2-7; with no DNA, the TCRdb D assignment of TRBD1 cannot be verified. Germline V lookup: CDR1 LGHNA, CDR2 YNFKEQ. The CDR3 has 14 amino acids. The CDR3 sequence: CASSQERDLDEQYF.

The rearrangement links TRBV25-1 to TRBJ2-7; TCRdb outputs TRBD2, but without DNA this stays unchecked. This CDR3 comprises 13 residues. CDR1 is MGHDK and CDR2 is SYGVNS in the germline V gene. This CDR3 is CASIPQFSYEPYF.

This sequence joins TRBV18 and TRBJ2-1; absent DNA, TCRdb's TRBD1 call cannot be checked. This CDR3 has 16 amino acids. In germline, CDR1 is KGHSH, CDR2 LQKENI. The CDR3 loop reads CASSPRTGETYNEQFF.

V is TRBV12-3 or TRBV12-4 and J is TRBJ1-4. The CDR3 consists of 16 residues. The CDR3 spells CASSPGTEDFGEKLFF.

The gene calls are TRBV12-3 or TRBV12-4 and TRBJ2-1; the TCRdb call, TRBD2, lacks DNA for checking. The CDR3 covers 16 residues. This CDR3 is CASSLVGLAGDNEQFF.

The chain recombines TRBV4-3 with TRBJ2-1. The CDR3 totals 15 residues. CDR1 LGHNA and CDR2 YSLEER come from the germline V gene. CDR3 loop: CASSQESYFYNEQFF.

The V and J genes are TRBV21-1 and TRBJ1-2. TRBV21-1 constitutes a pseudogene. CDR3 length: 15 amino acids. The CDR3 spells CASSKAVGPNYGYTF.

The chain employs TRBV9 and TRBJ2-7; with no DNA, the TCRdb D assignment of TRBD1 cannot be verified. Germline-derived CDR1 and CDR2 are SGDLS and YYNGEE. The CDR3 extends over 15 amino acids. CDR3 sequence reads: CASSQAPGGSYEQYF.

The V gene is TRBV12-3 or TRBV12-4, the J gene TRBJ1-1. This CDR3 region has 15 residues. CDR3 in amino acids: CASSFIQPMNTEAFF.

V and J are TRBV29-1 and TRBJ2-1; TCRdb returns TRBD1, unconfirmable since there is no DNA. The germline V gene encodes CDR1 SQVTM and CDR2 ANQGSEA. CDR3 length: 14 residues. The CDR3 sequence: CSARARDRYNEQFF.

The CDR3 sequence is CASSEATGMANEKLSF. The chain uses TRBV6-1 and TRBJ1-4. The germline gives CDR1 MNHNS, CDR2 SASEGT. This CDR3 spans 16 amino acids.

V is TRBV7-9 and J is TRBJ1-1; TCRdb outputs TRBD1, but without DNA this stays unchecked. This CDR3 comprises 12 residues. CDR1 is SEHNR, CDR2 FQNEAQ, per germline (reference sequence). The CDR3 spells CASGPVGVEAFF.

The rearrangement joins TRBV13 to TRBJ2-1; there is no DNA to check the TCRdb D call of TRBD2. The CDR3 contains 16 residues. Germline V gene data show CDR1 as PRHDT and CDR2 as FYEKMQ (reference sequence). CDR3 region: CASSQSGTSGRHEQFF.

The genes are TRBV7-9 and TRBJ1-1. Germline CDR1 is SEHNR and CDR2 is FQNEAQ (reference sequence). This CDR3 contains 12 residues. CDR3: CAGDKGYTEAFF.

This sequence joins TRBV10-3 and TRBJ1-4. The CDR3 has 15 amino acids. Germline loops: CDR1 ENHRY, CDR2 SYGVKD. CDR3 amino acids: CAISESGLANEKLFF.

This sequence joins TRBV7-8 and TRBJ2-7; checking the TCRdb D call of TRBD1 is not possible without DNA. The CDR3 consists of 14 residues. Per the germline V gene, CDR1 is SGHVS and CDR2 is FQNEAQ. The CDR3 loop is CASSLPPGDYEQYF.